A selection of T cell receptor beta chains follows, all from one sample in a study of response to subunit inactivated influenza vaccine. TCRdb fed the RT-PCR reads into MiXCR, producing one record per CDR3 protein. The top ten clones hold roughly 10% of a sample with about 800,000 distinct CDR3 sequences, less than 25% of them seen once. The starting material was PBMCs from blood, obtained about 5 days after vaccination. Source of these receptors: a middle-aged man who received an inactivated influenza vaccine. Each CDR3 is given with its conserved first and last residue. The order of the fields is clone size, V gene, D gene, J gene, CDR3 DNA, CDR3 protein. A D gene is named only where the DNA matches it firmly. A clone size is listed for some rows: how often the clone was seen (once, few, many), or a class if it is expanded.

NA	TRBV7-2	NA	TRBJ2-5	TGTGCCAGCAGCCGGTACCGGTCAGGATCGGGGGAGACCCAGTACTTC	CASSRYRSGSGETQYF
NA	TRBV6-1	TRBD1	TRBJ1-5	TGTGCCAGCAAAGGACAGGGGAAACTTAGCAATCAGCCCCAGCATTTT	CASKGQGKLSNQPQHF
few	TRBV5-5	NA	TRBJ1-3	TGTGCCAGCAGCTTGCAGGTGGGCTCTGGAAACACCATATATTTT	CASSLQVGSGNTIYF
NA	TRBV5-1	TRBD1	TRBJ2-7	TGCGCCAGCAGCTTGGGACAGGGGCACTACTACGAGCAGTACTTC	CASSLGQGHYYEQYF
few	TRBV12-3/TRBV12-4	NA	TRBJ1-1	TGTGCCAGCAGCGCTTGGCAGACGGTGAACACTGAAGCTTTCTTT	CASSAWQTVNTEAFF
few	TRBV15	NA	TRBJ1-1	TGTGCCACCAGCAGAGATTGGGCAGGGTCGAACACTGAAGCTTTCTTT	CATSRDWAGSNTEAFF
NA	TRBV20-1	TRBD2	TRBJ2-5	TGCAGTGCTAGAAAACTCCTGGCGGGAGCTGGGGAGACCCAGTACTTC	CSARKLLAGAGETQYF
NA	TRBV5-1	TRBD1	TRBJ2-3	TGCGCCAGCAGCAGCAGGGGGATTAGCACAGATACGCAGTATTTT	CASSSRGISTDTQYF
few	TRBV5-1	NA	TRBJ1-6	TGCGCCAGCAGAGGGGACTGGGGGAATTCACCCCTCCACTTT	CASRGDWGNSPLHF
few	TRBV28	NA	TRBJ2-7	TGTGCCAGCAGTTTGGAGGGACGTCTTACCTACGAGCAGTACTTC	CASSLEGRLTYEQYF
NA	TRBV6-5	NA	TRBJ2-3	TGTGCCAGCAGTTTCGGCCCCGGAGGAAGCACAGATACGCAGTATTTT	CASSFGPGGSTDTQYF